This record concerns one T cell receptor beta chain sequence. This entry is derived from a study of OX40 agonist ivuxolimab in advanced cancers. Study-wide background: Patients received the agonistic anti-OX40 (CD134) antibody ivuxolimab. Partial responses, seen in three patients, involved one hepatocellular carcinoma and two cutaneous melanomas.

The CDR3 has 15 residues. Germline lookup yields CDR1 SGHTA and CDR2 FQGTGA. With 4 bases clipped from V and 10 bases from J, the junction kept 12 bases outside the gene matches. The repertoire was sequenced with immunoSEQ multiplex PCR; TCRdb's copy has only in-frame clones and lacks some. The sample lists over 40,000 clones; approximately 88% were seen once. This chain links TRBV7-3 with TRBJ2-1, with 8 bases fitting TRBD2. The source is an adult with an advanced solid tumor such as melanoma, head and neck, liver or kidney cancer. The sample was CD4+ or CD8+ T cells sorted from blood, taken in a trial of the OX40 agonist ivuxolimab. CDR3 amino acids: CASSSTGVAGREQFF. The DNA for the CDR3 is TGTGCCAGCAGCTCCACGGGGGTAGCGGGGAGAGAGCAGTTCTTC.